The source of this TCR beta chain is a study of T-cell reconstitution after alpha-beta-depleted transplantation in children. The authors prepared the TCRbeta library with unique molecular identifiers. TCRdb reprocessed the PCR reads with MiXCR, giving one entry per CDR3 protein. Counted here are about 540,000 distinct CDR3 sequences, approximately 20% occurring once; the ten biggest clones make up 2.5% to 3.5%. This CDR3 is 15 amino acids long. Germline CDR1 is LGHNA and CDR2 is YNFKEQ. The V gene lost 1 base and the J gene lost 5 bases, with 11 bases spanning the gap. The chain links TRBV4-2 to TRBJ1-4, with no clear D. The TCR comes from a human donor who donated a stem cell graft to a child with acute lymphoblastic leukemia. Sequences were derived from PBMCs from the stem cell graft donor, sampled from the stem cell graft. CDR3 DNA: TGTGCCAGCAGCCAAGTCGAAGGGTGGAATGAAAAACTGTTTTTT. Translated: CASSQVEGWNEKLFF.